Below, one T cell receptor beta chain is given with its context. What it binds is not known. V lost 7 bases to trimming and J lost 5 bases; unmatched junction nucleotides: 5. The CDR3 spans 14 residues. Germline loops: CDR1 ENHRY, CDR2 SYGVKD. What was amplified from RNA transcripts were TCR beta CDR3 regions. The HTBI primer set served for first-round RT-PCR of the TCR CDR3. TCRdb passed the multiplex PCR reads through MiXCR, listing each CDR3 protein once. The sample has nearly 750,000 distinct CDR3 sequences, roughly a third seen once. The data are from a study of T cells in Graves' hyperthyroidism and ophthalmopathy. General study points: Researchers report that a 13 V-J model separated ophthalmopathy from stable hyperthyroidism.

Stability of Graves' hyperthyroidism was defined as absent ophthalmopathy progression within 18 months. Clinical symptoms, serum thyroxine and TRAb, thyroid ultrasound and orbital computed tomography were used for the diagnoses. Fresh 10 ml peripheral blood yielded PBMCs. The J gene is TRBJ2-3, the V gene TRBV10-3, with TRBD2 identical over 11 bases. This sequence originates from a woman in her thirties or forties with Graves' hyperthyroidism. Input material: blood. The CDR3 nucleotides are TGTGCCATCACCGTAGCGGGGGGGCGAGATACGCAGTATTTT. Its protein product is CAITVAGGRDTQYF.